Only a few counts were recorded for the clone carrying this T cell receptor (beta chain). What it recognizes is unknown. The entry originates in a study of OX40 agonist ivuxolimab in advanced cancers. Notes on the study in general: Fewer expanded clones were found on average in CD4+ than in CD8+ T cells.

Assay used: immunoSEQ multiplex PCR; TCRdb lists only in-frame clones, some missing. The data contain approximately 39,000 clones, about 88% of them singletons. The sequences come from CD4+ or CD8+ T cells sorted from blood, collected in a trial of the OX40 agonist ivuxolimab. This TCR was sampled from an adult with an advanced solid tumor such as melanoma, head and neck, liver or kidney cancer.

The CDR3 protein is CASSFTGTHEQYF. Written as DNA, the CDR3 is TGCGCCAGCAGCTTTACAGGGACCCACGAGCAGTACTTC. The V and J genes are TRBV5-1 and TRBJ2-7; tentatively, D is TRBD1 (6 bases). The CDR3 runs to 13 residues. Germline values: CDR1 SGHRS, CDR2 YFSETQ. V lost 2 bases and J 5 bases, leaving 11 bases between the germline ends.